Listed below are T cell receptor beta chains from one sample, sequenced in a study of control samples from healthy donors and cancer patients. Repertoires were generated with immunoSEQ multiplex PCR, while TCRdb's copy carries only in-frame clones and drops some. The sample shows more than 85,000 clones, about nine tenths of them seen only once. Sequenced sample: blood. These receptors were obtained from a human donor in good health. The donor label of this sample is uncertain. Each CDR3 is given with its conserved first and last residue. D genes are given only for firm matches. Rows may omit the clone size; those that give it use once, few, many or a size class.

v_call: TRBV10-3
clone_size: -
d_call: -
j_call: TRBJ1-6
cdr3_aa: CAITGDPTNSPLHF

v_call: TRBV5-1
clone_size: -
d_call: TRBD2
j_call: TRBJ2-5
cdr3_aa: CASSLEALAGGGETQYF

v_call: TRBV3-1/TRBV3-2
clone_size: -
d_call: -
j_call: TRBJ1-2
cdr3_aa: CASSHSSWPYTF

v_call: TRBV30
clone_size: -
d_call: TRBD2
j_call: TRBJ2-6
cdr3_aa: CAWSLAGVSGANVLTF

v_call: TRBV2
clone_size: few
d_call: TRBD1
j_call: TRBJ1-5
cdr3_aa: CATTGGGNQPQHF

v_call: TRBV7-6
clone_size: -
d_call: TRBD1
j_call: TRBJ1-1
cdr3_aa: CASSPDRMNTEAFF

v_call: TRBV27
clone_size: -
d_call: -
j_call: TRBJ1-1
cdr3_aa: CASSLAPGPSFF

v_call: TRBV4-1
clone_size: few
d_call: -
j_call: TRBJ1-2
cdr3_aa: CASSPGPLEANYGYTF

v_call: TRBV21-1
clone_size: -
d_call: -
j_call: TRBJ1-4
cdr3_aa: CASSRQMASEGTNEKLFF

v_call: TRBV18
clone_size: -
d_call: -
j_call: TRBJ2-5
cdr3_aa: CASSPPSKETQYF

v_call: TRBV2
clone_size: -
d_call: TRBD1
j_call: TRBJ2-3
cdr3_aa: CASKGQVHTDTQYF

v_call: TRBV25-1
clone_size: few
d_call: -
j_call: TRBJ1-1
cdr3_aa: CASSGTATEAFF

v_call: TRBV19
clone_size: -
d_call: -
j_call: TRBJ1-1
cdr3_aa: CASSIGGTTEAFF

v_call: TRBV10-1
clone_size: -
d_call: TRBD1
j_call: TRBJ2-2
cdr3_aa: CASSETPGQGRPGELFF

v_call: TRBV19
clone_size: -
d_call: -
j_call: TRBJ1-2
cdr3_aa: CASSTQAYGYTF

v_call: TRBV27
clone_size: -
d_call: -
j_call: TRBJ2-1
cdr3_aa: CASTRLPLAYNEQFF

v_call: TRBV5-8
clone_size: -
d_call: TRBD1
j_call: TRBJ1-2
cdr3_aa: CASSYRGVIYGYTF

v_call: TRBV15
clone_size: -
d_call: TRBD1
j_call: TRBJ2-7
cdr3_aa: CATSRDIGGSGEQYF

v_call: TRBV7-2
clone_size: -
d_call: TRBD1
j_call: TRBJ2-7
cdr3_aa: CASSPGQFYEQYF

v_call: TRBV5-8
clone_size: -
d_call: -
j_call: TRBJ1-6
cdr3_aa: CASTHLGGANSPLHF

v_call: TRBV4-1
clone_size: -
d_call: -
j_call: TRBJ2-2
cdr3_aa: CASSQDEGPTGELFF

v_call: TRBV10-2
clone_size: -
d_call: -
j_call: TRBJ2-3
cdr3_aa: CASSESHITDTQYF

v_call: TRBV30
clone_size: -
d_call: TRBD1
j_call: TRBJ2-2
cdr3_aa: CAWSALQGAIGELFF

v_call: TRBV7-2
clone_size: few
d_call: -
j_call: TRBJ1-3
cdr3_aa: CASRQGSGNTIYF

v_call: TRBV12-3/TRBV12-4
clone_size: -
d_call: -
j_call: TRBJ1-5
cdr3_aa: CASSALHQPQHF

v_call: TRBV5-6
clone_size: -
d_call: -
j_call: TRBJ1-4
cdr3_aa: CASSLAWGREKLFF

v_call: TRBV5-8
clone_size: -
d_call: -
j_call: TRBJ1-5
cdr3_aa: CASSHGGRFHQPQHF

v_call: TRBV10-3
clone_size: -
d_call: -
j_call: TRBJ2-5
cdr3_aa: CAIRERTAQETQYF

v_call: TRBV5-1
clone_size: -
d_call: -
j_call: TRBJ2-3
cdr3_aa: CASSLARPSTDTQYF

v_call: TRBV29-1
clone_size: -
d_call: -
j_call: TRBJ1-2
cdr3_aa: CSVDGGLWGYTF

v_call: TRBV11-2
clone_size: -
d_call: -
j_call: TRBJ2-2
cdr3_aa: CASSARQDYTGELFF

v_call: TRBV29-1
clone_size: -
d_call: -
j_call: TRBJ1-5
cdr3_aa: CSVASWGDQPQHF

v_call: TRBV6-5
clone_size: -
d_call: TRBD1
j_call: TRBJ2-1
cdr3_aa: CASSYSRTGLIRQFF

v_call: TRBV10-1
clone_size: -
d_call: -
j_call: TRBJ2-4
cdr3_aa: CASSSTWMDIQYF

v_call: TRBV5-5
clone_size: -
d_call: -
j_call: TRBJ2-7
cdr3_aa: CASSLASVYEQYF

v_call: TRBV27
clone_size: -
d_call: TRBD1
j_call: TRBJ2-2
cdr3_aa: CASSFIQGDTGELFF

v_call: TRBV6-5
clone_size: -
d_call: TRBD1
j_call: TRBJ2-2
cdr3_aa: CASTLGQGRPGELFF

v_call: TRBV27
clone_size: few
d_call: -
j_call: TRBJ1-2
cdr3_aa: CASSLTGRVLHGYTF

v_call: TRBV30
clone_size: -
d_call: -
j_call: TRBJ1-5
cdr3_aa: CAWSAPRGGLGQPQHF

v_call: TRBV7-2
clone_size: -
d_call: -
j_call: TRBJ2-3
cdr3_aa: CASSLKWDTDTQYF

v_call: TRBV7-6
clone_size: -
d_call: TRBD1
j_call: TRBJ2-1
cdr3_aa: CASSLGSGTGVYNEQFF

v_call: TRBV7-6
clone_size: -
d_call: TRBD1
j_call: TRBJ1-1
cdr3_aa: CASSSRDSFAEAFF

v_call: TRBV30
clone_size: -
d_call: TRBD1
j_call: TRBJ2-6
cdr3_aa: CAWSIRGPGANVLTF

v_call: TRBV11-3
clone_size: -
d_call: -
j_call: TRBJ2-1
cdr3_aa: CASSLNRNNEQFF

v_call: TRBV19
clone_size: -
d_call: TRBD1
j_call: TRBJ1-6
cdr3_aa: CASSPRQGRDNSPLHF

v_call: TRBV30
clone_size: -
d_call: TRBD1
j_call: TRBJ2-5
cdr3_aa: CAWSEGSGGETQYF

v_call: TRBV11-3
clone_size: -
d_call: -
j_call: TRBJ2-1
cdr3_aa: CASSLEGGYNEQFF

v_call: TRBV28
clone_size: -
d_call: -
j_call: TRBJ1-6
cdr3_aa: CASSKARGGNSPLHF

v_call: TRBV19
clone_size: -
d_call: TRBD2
j_call: TRBJ2-1
cdr3_aa: CASSKGRGGYEQFF

v_call: TRBV18
clone_size: -
d_call: -
j_call: TRBJ1-1
cdr3_aa: CASSLGPNTEAFF

v_call: TRBV4-1
clone_size: -
d_call: TRBD2
j_call: TRBJ2-7
cdr3_aa: CASSASGGTSYEQYF

v_call: TRBV10-2
clone_size: -
d_call: -
j_call: TRBJ1-4
cdr3_aa: CASSELGGNEKLFF

v_call: TRBV7-7
clone_size: -
d_call: -
j_call: TRBJ2-5
cdr3_aa: CASSLGAGAIQETQYF

v_call: TRBV7-8
clone_size: once
d_call: -
j_call: TRBJ2-7
cdr3_aa: CASSFFGKIEQYF

v_call: TRBV13
clone_size: -
d_call: TRBD1
j_call: TRBJ2-2
cdr3_aa: CASSSSDRGRDGELFF

v_call: TRBV27
clone_size: -
d_call: -
j_call: TRBJ1-1
cdr3_aa: CASSLFEGTEAFF

v_call: TRBV19
clone_size: -
d_call: -
j_call: TRBJ1-1
cdr3_aa: CASSGWTANTEAFF

v_call: TRBV29-1
clone_size: -
d_call: -
j_call: TRBJ1-5
cdr3_aa: CSVGANSNQPQHF

v_call: TRBV10-3
clone_size: -
d_call: -
j_call: TRBJ1-1
cdr3_aa: CAIRTTENTEAFF

v_call: TRBV6-1
clone_size: -
d_call: -
j_call: TRBJ1-1
cdr3_aa: CASSEGWNMNTEAFF